This T cell receptor beta chain was recorded in a study of cytomegalovirus exposure and HLA in healthy donors. Study-wide results and limits: Later on, an analysis found that several of the most significant clusters appeared to be linked to common viral pathogens, which included parvovirus B19.

About this clone itself: Its antigen is currently unknown.

The PCR had 60 Vbeta and 13 Jbeta primers. The protocol was immunoSEQ multiplex PCR, while the TCRdb copy is restricted to in-frame clones and leaves out a portion. This table holds around 97,000 clones, 76% found once. Trimming removed 5 bases at V and 3 bases at J, with 10 bases between. CDR3 length equals 13 residues. The germline CDR1 and CDR2 sequences are SGHTA and FQGTGA. The sample taken for sequencing was PBMCs. V and J are TRBV7-3 and TRBJ1-1; a weak D match, TRBD1 (6 bases). The sequence derives from a woman aged 18-29 years in good health and CMV-seropositive. The CDR3 spells CASSPTGYTEAFF. Here the CDR3 DNA reads TGTGCCAGCAGCCCTACAGGGTACACTGAAGCTTTCTTT.